This T cell receptor (beta chain) was sequenced in a study of blood T cell repertoires in COVID-19. At the level of the study: Acute and convalescent COVID-19 samples came from the United States, Italy and Spain.

V gave up 4 bases and J gave up 9 bases, with 15 bases separating them. The CDR3 has 13 residues. Germline V lookup: CDR1 MNHEY, CDR2 SVGAGI. Original handling: Amplification of reference gene primers was used by the study to estimate nucleated cell counts. Data came from immunoSEQ multiplex PCR; TCRdb stores just in-frame clones and leaves some out. V, J and clone size are those of that table, while D and trimming were read from the DNA. The sample includes about 270,000 clones, about 83% seen only once; the top ten take roughly 10%. This chain uses TRBV6-5 with TRBJ1-1; D not certain. The source of this sequence is a woman in her 50s who had recovered from COVID-19. Sequencing input: peripheral blood. The CDR3 spells CASSSTQKSKAFF. The CDR3 nucleotides are TGTGCCAGCAGTTCCACCCAAAAGAGTAAAGCTTTCTTT.